This TCR beta chain was identified during a study of blood T cells in healthy people across ages (dated by TCRdb to between 2014 and 2017). In terms of the full investigation: In model experiments, roughly one uniquely barcoded TCR beta cDNA molecule per two T cells was captured by template switching. To track age-related changes in TCR beta repertoire diversity, the study relied on deep sequencing normalized with unique cDNA molecular identifiers. Donors were grouped into four age groups: young (average about 15 years), middle-aged (roughly 38), aged (approximately 67) and long-lived (around 80). To avoid experimental bias, donors of different ages were randomly spread across the sequencing lanes. Using the same blood draw, the study looked at two additional independent replicas of 1 million unique cDNA reads for two donors, one aged 18 to 30 and the other aged 80 or older.

Note on this clonotype: It has no known antigen specificity. No base-level quality is on record; no much larger clone is a single base apart.

The library relied on 5' RACE. Sequenced using an Illumina HiSeq 2500. The second PCR ran for roughly 7 to 11 cycles and used a J-beta primer mix along with a sample-barcoded 5' primer. A unique molecular identifier was introduced onto each TCR beta cDNA molecule by a template-switch 5' adaptor carrying 12 random nucleotides. Each sample yielded at least 3 million CDR3-containing paired-end reads. First-strand cDNA synthesis was performed from all RNA using the Mint cDNA synthesis kit, with priming by a TRBC-specific oligonucleotide. Following uracil-DNA glycosylase treatment, a first 18-cycle PCR with universal primers M1SS and BC2_uni_R was performed on all cDNA. Per the authors' processing: Normalization of each sample was performed by random selection of 1 million high-quality reads, each carrying a distinct molecular identifier. Instead of being binned into consensus sequences, reads with shared molecular identifiers were discarded. CDR3 identification, clonotype clustering and error correction used MiTCR with a Q25 quality threshold and the strictest error-elimination algorithm. A nonparametric unseen species model with Euler transformation was used to estimate lower-bound total TCR beta diversity. TCRdb ran its own pipeline on the public reads, namely fastp trimming at Q25 and MiXCR clone calling, and kept in-frame beta chains. Identical CDR3 protein sequences are pooled into one entry, listed with their most common genes and DNA. These V and J calls are TCRdb output, not the study's own analysis. The sample table shows under 950,000 distinct CDR3 sequences, and 22% are seen once. The ten biggest clones cover roughly a fifth of the sample.

The CDR3 holds 19 amino acids from the cysteine to the phenylalanine. This entry keeps only the CDR3 DNA: 57 bases, framed from base 1. Trimmed from V: 2 bases; trimmed from J: 1 base; junction bases lacking a gene match: 13. Per the germline V gene, SGHDT is the CDR1 and YYEEEE is the CDR2. Systemically healthy Caucasian individuals from Russia, 39 in total and aged about 6 to 95 years, were included as donors. About 9.8 milliliters of peripheral blood were drawn from each donor into EDTA-treated Vacutainer tubes. Ficoll-Paque density-gradient centrifugation was used to isolate PBMCs, with at least 6.5 million obtained per sample. Total RNA was extracted from PBMCs with Trizol reagent, with at least 6 micrograms obtained per sample. The percentages of naive CD45RAhigh/CD27high T cells were determined by flow cytometry on a PBMC aliquot from every donor. Overall study outcomes, separate from this receptor: Estimates of total diversity based on one million sequenced T cells were regarded as lower bounds and as underestimates. Since profiling was done on bulk unsorted PBMCs, naive and antigen-experienced compartments could not be conclusively compared. Observed TCR beta diversity correlated strongly with the percentage of naive T cells measured by flow cytometry. As age increased, observed TCR beta diversity per million T cells dropped in a roughly linear way, and a significant reduction was already evident by age 40. Compared with the aged group, the long-lived group had more naive CD4+ T cells, fewer expanded clones and increased TCR diversity, suggesting age selection. The CMV infection status of donors was not known, potentially confounding age-related changes in expanded clonotypes.

The specimen sequenced was blood. The V and J segments used are TRBV5-6 and TRBJ2-2; 8 junctional bases match TRBD1. The clonotype comes from a man between 65 and 85 years old in good health. For the CDR3, the sequence is CASSFHNSQGGLNTGELFF. The DNA sequence reads TGTGCCAGCAGCTTCCACAATTCACAGGGGGGTCTGAACACCGGGGAGCTGTTTTTT.